The next 18 T cell receptor beta chains were all read from a single sample in a study of CD4 T cells in relation to SARS-CoV-2 and coronaviruses. Before the COVID-19 pandemic, during about 2011-2019, CD4+ T cells were taken from unexposed donors. Assay: immunoSEQ multiplex PCR; the TCRdb copy retains only in-frame clones and omits some. The profile shows about 65,000 clones, approximately 87% of them singletons. Sample: memory CD4+ T cells from PBMCs. Receptors originate from a human donor in good health.

This clone was found a few times. V and J are TRBV2 and TRBJ2-3; D is unclear. This CDR3 is built from 14 residues. V gave up 6 bases and J gave up 0 bases, with 10 bases separating them. The germline V gene encodes CDR1 SNHLY and CDR2 FYNNEI. CDR3 residues: CASSLGVSTDTQYF. The CDR3 DNA sequence: TGTGCCAGCAGCCTAGGAGTTAGCACAGATACGCAGTATTTT. Full variable domain (outside the CDR3, taken from reference TRBV2 and TRBJ2-3): EPEVTQTPSHQVTQMGQEVILRCVPISNHLYFYWYRQILGQKVEFLVSFYNNEISEKSEIFDDQFSVERPDGSNFTLKIRSTKLEDSAMYFCASSLGVSTDTQYFGPGTRLTVL.

The chain recombines TRBV4-1 with TRBJ1-1, with TRBD1 as a possible D gene (6 bases). The CDR3 spans 17 residues. Trimming took off 3 bases at V and 6 bases at J, with 23 bases between the two ends. CDR1 MGHRA and CDR2 YSYEKL come from the germline V gene. As DNA, the CDR3 is TGCGCCAGCAGCCACGCAAAGGCCGGGACATTTGTCGCTGAAGCTTTCTTT. It is translated as CASSHAKAGTFVAEAFF.

In DNA form, the CDR3 reads TGCAGCGTTGGAGGTGGGAGGGGACAGGGGAGAATTAACTATGGCTACACCTTC. As protein: CSVGGGRGQGRINYGYTF. This chain connects TRBV29-1 to TRBJ1-2; 10 bases fit TRBD1. Germline loops: CDR1 SQVTM, CDR2 ANQGSEA. This CDR3 contains 18 residues. Trimming took 4 bases from V and 1 from J; bases not matched to a gene: 15.

The J gene is TRBJ2-1, the V gene TRBV4-1; D gene unclear. Germline values: CDR1 MGHRA, CDR2 YSYEKL. Trimming removed 0 bases at V and 5 bases at J, with 11 bases between. The CDR3 runs to 15 residues. The CDR3 sequence: CASSQDGFFDNEQFF. CDR3 coding DNA: TGCGCCAGCAGCCAAGATGGGTTTTTCGACAATGAGCAGTTCTTC.

This clone was detected only once. The V and J genes are TRBV7-2 and TRBJ1-1; 8 positions match TRBD1. J was trimmed by 6 bases and V by 7 bases; bases with no gene match: 7. Germline CDR1 reads SGHTA; CDR2 reads FQGNSA. The CDR3 is 13 residues long. Here the CDR3 DNA reads TGTGCCAGCAAGTACAGGGGGATAGCTGAAGCTTTCTTT. It translates to CASKYRGIAEAFF.

The J gene is TRBJ1-5, the V gene TRBV4-1, with D unresolved. The V gene's germline CDR1 is MGHRA and CDR2 YSYEKL. This CDR3 has 12 residues. The V end was cut by 2 bases, the J end by 6 bases, with 5 bases between. CDR3 in DNA: TGCGCCAGCAGCCAATTGGGTCAGCCCCAGCATTTT. This gives the protein CASSQLGQPQHF.

This clone was detected only once. The genes are TRBV5-8 and TRBJ1-4; 7 nucleotides line up with TRBD1. The CDR3 is 18 amino acids. Germline V gene data show CDR1 as SGHTS and CDR2 as YDEGEE. Trimming removed 2 bases from V and 0 bases from J; junction bases left unmatched: 10. The CDR3 spells CASSFIRDSSATNEKLFF. In DNA form, the CDR3 reads TGTGCCAGCAGCTTTATAAGGGACAGTTCAGCAACTAATGAAAAACTGTTTTTT.

J is TRBJ2-7 and V is TRBV5-1; tentative D call: TRBD1 (6 bases). V lost 4 bases and J lost 0, with 11 bases in between. Germline CDR1 reads SGHRS; CDR2 reads YFSETQ. This CDR3 has 14 amino acids. CDR3 protein: CASSTAQGSYEQYF. CDR3 nucleotides: TGCGCCAGCAGCACCGCACAGGGCTCCTACGAGCAGTACTTC. Combining the CDR3 with reference TRBV5-1 and TRBJ2-7 gives the whole variable domain KAGVTQTPRYLIKTRGQQVTLSCSPISGHRSVSWYQQTPGQGLQFLFEYFSETQRNKGNFPGRFSGRQFSNSRSEMNVSTLELGDSALYLCASSTAQGSYEQYFGPGTRLTVT.

The chain uses TRBV5-4 and TRBJ2-7; perhaps TRBD1 as D (6 bases). The CDR3 sequence is 12 residues long. The germline gives CDR1 SGHNT, CDR2 YYREEE (reference sequence). Between the trimmed V and J ends, which lost 0 bases and 9 bases, there was a span of 10 bases. The CDR3 nucleotides are TGTGCCAGCAGCTTGGCAGGGGCTGGGCAGTACTTC. Protein sequence: CASSLAGAGQYF.

The sample holds a few counts of this clone. For the CDR3, the DNA is TGTGCCAGCAGGATTTACCAGATTGAAGCTTTCTTT. Translating gives CASRIYQIEAFF. This chain joins TRBV6-5 and TRBJ1-1; D remains ambiguous. The CDR3 length is 12 residues. Germline lookup yields CDR1 MNHEY and CDR2 SVGAGI. V lost 6 bases to trimming and J lost 7 bases, with 12 bases between them.

V and J are TRBV18 and TRBJ2-5; 8 positions match TRBD2. V dropped 3 bases and J dropped 1; count of bases not matched to a gene: 16. The CDR3 runs to 19 residues. In germline, CDR1 is KGHSH, CDR2 LQKENI. The CDR3 DNA follows: TGTGCCAGCTCACCCGACCCCTTAACCCTAGCGGGCCTCCAAGAGACCCAGTACTTC. It is translated as CASSPDPLTLAGLQETQYF.

About this clone: Different DNA sequences within this sample yield the same CDR3. This chain joins TRBV18 and TRBJ2-3; no definite D call. The CDR3 runs to 14 residues. CDR1 and CDR2 (germline): KGHSH, LQKENI. Between the trimmed V and J ends, which lost 0 bases and 0 bases, there was a span of 4 bases. The CDR3 nucleotides are TGTGCCAGCTCACCACCGTCGAGCACAGATACGCAGTATTTT. It specifies CASSPPSSTDTQYF.

This clone has only one observation. This chain connects TRBV3-1 (or the pseudogene TRBV3-2) to TRBJ2-4; D may be TRBD2 (7 bases). The germline V gene encodes CDR1 LGHDT and CDR2 YNNKEL (reference sequence). The CDR3 spans 15 residues. Trimming left V 0 bases short and J 10 bases short, with 16 bases between. The CDR3 protein is CASSQEGGGKGIQYF. CDR3 coding DNA: TGTGCCAGCAGCCAAGAGGGAGGGGGAAAAGGGATTCAGTACTTC.

This clone was counted once. The chain couples TRBV5-1 to TRBJ2-2; D is perhaps TRBD1 (6 bases). The CDR3 is 15 residues long. Looked up from germline, CDR1 is SGHRS and CDR2 is YFSETQ. Trimming cost V 5 bases and J 1 base, with 12 bases left between them. The CDR3: CASRLDSLNTGELFF. In DNA form, the CDR3 reads TGCGCCAGCAGGCTGGACAGCCTGAACACCGGGGAGCTGTTTTTT. Looking up the rest from reference TRBV5-1 and TRBJ2-2 gives the full variable domain: KAGVTQTPRYLIKTRGQQVTLSCSPISGHRSVSWYQQTPGQGLQFLFEYFSETQRNKGNFPGRFSGRQFSNSRSEMNVSTLELGDSALYLCASRLDSLNTGELFFGEGSRLTVL.

In this sample, this clone turned up once. The rearrangement uses TRBV28 and TRBJ1-4; D is uncertain. This CDR3 comprises 16 residues. Trimming removed 4 bases from V and 8 bases from J, with 20 bases in between. Looked up from germline, CDR1 is MDHEN and CDR2 is SYDVKM. As DNA, the CDR3 is TGTGCCAGCAGTTCCTCCGGTGATGGATTAAGGGAAAAACTGTTTTTT. As protein: CASSSSGDGLREKLFF.

This chain links TRBV3-1 (or the pseudogene TRBV3-2) with TRBJ2-7, with TRBD1 matching 11 bases. With V trimmed by 4 bases and J by 3 bases, 2 bases remained unmatched. CDR3 length: 14 amino acids. Germline assignment: CDR1 LGHDT and CDR2 YNNKEL (reference sequence). In nucleotides, the CDR3 is TGTGCCAGCAGCCCTGGGACAGGGGGCTACGAGCAGTACTTC. Amino acids: CASSPGTGGYEQYF.

CDR3 sequence: CASSEDPMNTEAFF. The DNA of the CDR3 is TGTGCCAGCAGCGAAGATCCCATGAACACTGAAGCTTTCTTT. The rearrangement uses TRBV9 and TRBJ1-1, with D hard to call. Germline V lookup: CDR1 SGDLS, CDR2 YYNGEE. The germline V and J ends were trimmed by 3 bases and 0 bases, with 9 bases remaining between them. This CDR3 has 14 residues. Looking up the rest from reference TRBV9 and TRBJ1-1 gives the full variable domain: DSGVTQTPKHLITATGQRVTLRCSPRSGDLSVYWYQQSLDQGLQFLIQYYNGEERAKGNILERFSAQQFPDLHSELNLSSLELGDSALYFCASSEDPMNTEAFFGQGTRLTVV.

The J gene is TRBJ1-2, the V gene TRBV5-8; weak D call: TRBD1 (5 bases). V gave up 0 bases and J gave up 4 bases, with 7 bases separating them. CDR1 and CDR2 from the germline V gene are SGHTS and YDEGEE. There are 13 residues in the CDR3. The CDR3 loop reads CASSLGRAYGYTF. The CDR3 DNA reads TGTGCCAGCAGCTTGGGCAGGGCCTATGGCTACACCTTC.